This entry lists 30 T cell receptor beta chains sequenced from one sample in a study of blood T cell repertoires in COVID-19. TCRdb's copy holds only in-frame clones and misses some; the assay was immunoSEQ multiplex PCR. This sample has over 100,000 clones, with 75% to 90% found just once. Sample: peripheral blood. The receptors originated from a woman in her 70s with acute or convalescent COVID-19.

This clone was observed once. CDR3 nucleotides: TGTGCCAGCAGCTTACGGATAGGGGGCACCTCTGGAAACACCATATATTTT. It is translated as CASSLRIGGTSGNTIYF. The chain couples TRBV13 to TRBJ1-3; 7 nucleotides match TRBD1. This CDR3 spans 17 amino acids. The germline CDR1 and CDR2 sequences are PRHDT and FYEKMQ (reference sequence). Trimming removed 2 bases from V and 0 bases from J; junction bases left unmatched: 7.

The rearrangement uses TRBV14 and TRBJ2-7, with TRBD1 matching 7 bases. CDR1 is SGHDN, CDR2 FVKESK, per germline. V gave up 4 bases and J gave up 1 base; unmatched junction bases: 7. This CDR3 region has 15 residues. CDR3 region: CASSLPGTASYEQYF. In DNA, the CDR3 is TGTGCCAGCAGCCTGCCCGGGACAGCTTCCTACGAGCAGTACTTC.

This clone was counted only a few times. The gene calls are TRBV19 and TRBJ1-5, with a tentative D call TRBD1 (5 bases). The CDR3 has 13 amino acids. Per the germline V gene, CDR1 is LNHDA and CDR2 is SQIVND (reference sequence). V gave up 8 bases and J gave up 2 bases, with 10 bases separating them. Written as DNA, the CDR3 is TGTGCCAGTTCCCCGGGGGGCAATCAGCCCCAGCATTTT. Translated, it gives CASSPGGNQPQHF. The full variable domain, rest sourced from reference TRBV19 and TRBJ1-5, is DGGITQSPKYLFRKEGQNVTLSCEQNLNHDAMYWYRQDPGQGLRLIYYSQIVNDFQKGDIAEGYSVSREKKESFPLTVTSAQKNPTAFYLCASSPGGNQPQHFGDGTRLSIL.

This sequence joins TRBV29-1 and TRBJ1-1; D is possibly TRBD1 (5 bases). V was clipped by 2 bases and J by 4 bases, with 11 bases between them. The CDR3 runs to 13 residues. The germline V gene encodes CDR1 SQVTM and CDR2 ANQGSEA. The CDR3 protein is CSVEKGVGTEAFF. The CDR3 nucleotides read TGCAGCGTTGAAAAAGGGGTGGGCACTGAAGCTTTCTTT.

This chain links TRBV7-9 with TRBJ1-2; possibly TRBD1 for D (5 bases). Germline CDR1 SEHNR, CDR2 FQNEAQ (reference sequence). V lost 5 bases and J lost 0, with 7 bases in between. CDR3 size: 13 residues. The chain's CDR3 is CASSPRANYGYTF. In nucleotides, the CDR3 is TGTGCCAGCAGCCCCAGGGCTAACTATGGCTACACCTTC.

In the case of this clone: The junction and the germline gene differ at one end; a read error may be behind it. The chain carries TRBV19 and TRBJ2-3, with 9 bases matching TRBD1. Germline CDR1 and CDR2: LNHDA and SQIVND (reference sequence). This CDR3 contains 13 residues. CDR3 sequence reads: CASSLEDRGTQYF. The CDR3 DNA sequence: TGTGCCAGTAGTCTAGAGGACAGGGGTACGCAGTATTTT. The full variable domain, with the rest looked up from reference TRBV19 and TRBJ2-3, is DGGITQSPKYLFRKEGQNVTLSCEQNLNHDAMYWYRQDPGQGLRLIYYSQIVNDFQKGDIAEGYSVSREKKESFPLTVTSAQKNPTAFYLCASSLEDRGTQYFGPGTRLTVL.

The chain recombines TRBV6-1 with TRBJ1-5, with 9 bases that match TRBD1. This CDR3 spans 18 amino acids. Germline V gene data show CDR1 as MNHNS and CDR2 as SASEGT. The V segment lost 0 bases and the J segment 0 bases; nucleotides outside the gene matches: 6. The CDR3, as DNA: TGTGCCAGCAGTGAAGCTAGGACAGGGGACTATAGCAATCAGCCCCAGCATTTT. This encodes CASSEARTGDYSNQPQHF.

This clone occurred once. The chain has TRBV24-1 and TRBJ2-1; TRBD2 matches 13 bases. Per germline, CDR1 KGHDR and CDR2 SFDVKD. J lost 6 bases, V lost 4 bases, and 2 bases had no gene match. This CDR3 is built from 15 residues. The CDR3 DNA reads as TGTGCCACCAGTGAAACTAGCGGGGGGGTCAATGAGCAGTTCTTC. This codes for CATSETSGGVNEQFF.

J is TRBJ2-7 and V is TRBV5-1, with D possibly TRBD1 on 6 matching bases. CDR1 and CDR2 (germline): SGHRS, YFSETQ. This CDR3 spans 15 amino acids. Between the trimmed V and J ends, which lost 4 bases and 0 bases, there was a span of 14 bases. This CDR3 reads CASSPQGLGSYEQYF. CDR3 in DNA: TGCGCCAGCAGCCCGCAGGGGTTAGGCTCCTACGAGCAGTACTTC.

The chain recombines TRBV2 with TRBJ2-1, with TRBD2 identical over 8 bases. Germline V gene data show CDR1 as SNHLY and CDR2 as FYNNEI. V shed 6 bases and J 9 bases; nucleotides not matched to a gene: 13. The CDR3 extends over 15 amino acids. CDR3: CASSGTRGSASEQFF. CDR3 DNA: TGTGCCAGCAGCGGGACTAGGGGGAGTGCCAGTGAGCAGTTCTTC.

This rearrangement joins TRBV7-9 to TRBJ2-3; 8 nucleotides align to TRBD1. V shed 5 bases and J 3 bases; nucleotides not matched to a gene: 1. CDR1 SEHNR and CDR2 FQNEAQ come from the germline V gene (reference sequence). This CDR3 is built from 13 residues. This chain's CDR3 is CASSHRGTDTQYF. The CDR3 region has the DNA TGTGCCAGCAGCCACAGGGGGACAGATACGCAGTATTTT.

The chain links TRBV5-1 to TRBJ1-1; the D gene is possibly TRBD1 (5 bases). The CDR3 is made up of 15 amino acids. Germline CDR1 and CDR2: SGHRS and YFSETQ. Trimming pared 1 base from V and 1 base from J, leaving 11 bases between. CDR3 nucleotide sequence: TGCGCCAGCAGCTTGAGGAGTCAGGGGAACACTGAAGCTTTCTTT. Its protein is CASSLRSQGNTEAFF.

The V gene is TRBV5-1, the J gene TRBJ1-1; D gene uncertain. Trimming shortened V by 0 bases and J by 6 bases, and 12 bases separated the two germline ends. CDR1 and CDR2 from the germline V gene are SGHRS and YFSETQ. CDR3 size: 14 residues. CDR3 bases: TGCGCCAGCAGCTTGGGACAATATAAACCTGAAGCTTTCTTT. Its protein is CASSLGQYKPEAFF.

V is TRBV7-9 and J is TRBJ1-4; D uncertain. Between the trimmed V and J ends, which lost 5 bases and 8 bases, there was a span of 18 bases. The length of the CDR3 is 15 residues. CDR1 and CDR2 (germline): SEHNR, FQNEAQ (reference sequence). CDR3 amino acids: CASSPLPPGEEKLFF. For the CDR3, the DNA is TGTGCCAGCAGCCCCCTGCCCCCTGGAGAGGAAAAACTGTTTTTT.

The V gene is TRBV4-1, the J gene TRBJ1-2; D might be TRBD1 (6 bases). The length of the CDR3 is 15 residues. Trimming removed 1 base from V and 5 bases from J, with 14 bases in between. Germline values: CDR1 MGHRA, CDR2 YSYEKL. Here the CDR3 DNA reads TGCGCCAGCAGCCAAGCCCCGAGGGGGGGGTATGGCTACACCTTC. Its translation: CASSQAPRGGYGYTF.

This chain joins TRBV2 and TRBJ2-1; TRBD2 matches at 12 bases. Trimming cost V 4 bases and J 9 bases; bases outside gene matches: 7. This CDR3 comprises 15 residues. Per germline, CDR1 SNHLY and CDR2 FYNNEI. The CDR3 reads CASSATSGRPGEQFF. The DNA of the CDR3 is TGTGCCAGCAGTGCCACTAGCGGGAGGCCGGGTGAGCAGTTCTTC.

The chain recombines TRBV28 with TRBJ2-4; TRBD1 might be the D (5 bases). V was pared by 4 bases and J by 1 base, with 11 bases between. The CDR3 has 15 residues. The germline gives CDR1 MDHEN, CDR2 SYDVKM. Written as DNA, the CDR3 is TGTGCCAGCAGTTCCCAGGGTCCGGCCAAAAACATTCAGTACTTC. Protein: CASSSQGPAKNIQYF.

CDR3: CASSPREGGFDNEQFF. The CDR3 DNA is TGCGCCAGCAGCCCGAGGGAGGGAGGGTTTGATAATGAGCAGTTCTTC. The V gene is TRBV5-1, the J gene TRBJ2-1; TRBD2 matches at 7 bases. Trimming removed 4 bases from V and 7 bases from J; junction bases left unmatched: 14. Germline V gives CDR1 SGHRS, CDR2 YFSETQ. This CDR3 is built from 16 residues.

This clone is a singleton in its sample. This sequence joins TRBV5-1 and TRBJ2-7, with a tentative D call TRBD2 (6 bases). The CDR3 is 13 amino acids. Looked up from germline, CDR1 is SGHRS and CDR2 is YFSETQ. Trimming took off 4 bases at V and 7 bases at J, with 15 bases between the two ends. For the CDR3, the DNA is TGCGCCAGCAGCAGGGACGGTCGGGGGGAGCAGTACTTC. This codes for CASSRDGRGEQYF.

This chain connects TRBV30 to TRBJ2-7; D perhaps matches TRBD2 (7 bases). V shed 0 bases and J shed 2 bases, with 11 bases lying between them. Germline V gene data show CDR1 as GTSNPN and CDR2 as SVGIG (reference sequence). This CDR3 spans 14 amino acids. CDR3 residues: CAWSVQGGTYEQYF. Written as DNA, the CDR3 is TGTGCCTGGAGTGTACAGGGAGGGACCTACGAGCAGTACTTC. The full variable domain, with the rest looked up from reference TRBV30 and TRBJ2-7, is SQTIHQWPATLVQPVGSPLSLECTVEGTSNPNLYWYRQAAGRGLQLLFYSVGIGQISSEVPQNLSASRPQDRQFILSSKKLLLSDSGFYLCAWSVQGGTYEQYFGPGTRLTVT.

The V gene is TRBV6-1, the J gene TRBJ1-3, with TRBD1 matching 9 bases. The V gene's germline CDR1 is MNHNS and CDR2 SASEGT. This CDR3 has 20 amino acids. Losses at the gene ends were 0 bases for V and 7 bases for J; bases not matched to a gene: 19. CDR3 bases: TGTGCCAGCAGTGAAGCGCTTCGAGGGTGGGGGACAGGGAGCGGTAACACCATATATTTT. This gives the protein CASSEALRGWGTGSGNTIYF.

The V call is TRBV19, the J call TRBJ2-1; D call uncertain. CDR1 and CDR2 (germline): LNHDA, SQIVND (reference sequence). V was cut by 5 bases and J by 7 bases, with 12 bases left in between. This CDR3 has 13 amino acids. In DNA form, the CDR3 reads TGTGCCAGTAGTGTATCCGCGTTGAATGAGCAGTTCTTC. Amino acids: CASSVSALNEQFF.

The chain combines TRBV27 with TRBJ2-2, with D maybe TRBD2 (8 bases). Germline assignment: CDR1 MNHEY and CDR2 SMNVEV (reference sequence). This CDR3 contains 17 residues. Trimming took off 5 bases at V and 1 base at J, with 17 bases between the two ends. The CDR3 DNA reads TGTGCCAGCAGTAGGACGGGAGGGGGCGGGAACACCGGGGAGCTGTTTTTT. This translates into CASSRTGGGGNTGELFF.

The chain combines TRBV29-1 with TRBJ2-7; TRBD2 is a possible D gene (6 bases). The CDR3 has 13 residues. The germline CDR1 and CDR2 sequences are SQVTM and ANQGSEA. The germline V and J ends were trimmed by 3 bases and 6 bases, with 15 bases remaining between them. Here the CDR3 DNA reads TGCAGCGTTGACGAGGGAGGATCGGGCGAGCAGTACTTC. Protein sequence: CSVDEGGSGEQYF.

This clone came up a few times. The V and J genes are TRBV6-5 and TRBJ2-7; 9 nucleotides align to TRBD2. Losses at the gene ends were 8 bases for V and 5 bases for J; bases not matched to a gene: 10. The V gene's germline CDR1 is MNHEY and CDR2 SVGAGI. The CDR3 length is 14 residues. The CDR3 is CASGDSGRLNEQYF. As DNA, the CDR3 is TGTGCCAGCGGAGATAGCGGGAGATTAAACGAGCAGTACTTC.

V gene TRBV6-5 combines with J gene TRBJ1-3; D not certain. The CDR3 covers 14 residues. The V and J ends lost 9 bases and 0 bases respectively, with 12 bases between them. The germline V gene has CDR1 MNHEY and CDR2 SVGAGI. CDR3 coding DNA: TGTGCCAGTTCCCTGGGGAGCTCTGGAAACACCATATATTTT. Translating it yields CASSLGSSGNTIYF.

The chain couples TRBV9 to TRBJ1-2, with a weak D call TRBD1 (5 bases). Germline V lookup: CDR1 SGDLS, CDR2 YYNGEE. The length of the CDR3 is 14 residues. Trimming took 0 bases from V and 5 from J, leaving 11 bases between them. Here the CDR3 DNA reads TGTGCCAGCAGCGTAGACCAGGGAACTTATGGCTACACCTTC. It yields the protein CASSVDQGTYGYTF.

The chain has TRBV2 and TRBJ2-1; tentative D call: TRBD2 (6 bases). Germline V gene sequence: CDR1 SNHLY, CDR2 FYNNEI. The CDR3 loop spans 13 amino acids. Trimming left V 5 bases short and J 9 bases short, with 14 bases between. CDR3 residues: CASSPTSSGEQFF. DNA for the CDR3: TGTGCCAGCAGTCCAACTAGCAGTGGTGAGCAGTTCTTC.

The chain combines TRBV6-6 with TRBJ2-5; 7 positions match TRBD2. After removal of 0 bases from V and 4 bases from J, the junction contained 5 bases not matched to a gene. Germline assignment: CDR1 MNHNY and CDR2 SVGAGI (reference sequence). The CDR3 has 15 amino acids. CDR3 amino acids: CASSYSGGNGETQYF. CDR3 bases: TGTGCCAGCAGTTACTCGGGGGGGAACGGAGAGACCCAGTACTTC.

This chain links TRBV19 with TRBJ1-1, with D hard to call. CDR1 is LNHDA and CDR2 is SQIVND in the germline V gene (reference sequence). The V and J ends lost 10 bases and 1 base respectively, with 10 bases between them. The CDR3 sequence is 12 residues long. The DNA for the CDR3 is TGTGCCACTACCTATGGGAACACTGAAGCTTTCTTT. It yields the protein CATTYGNTEAFF.